The clone carrying this T cell receptor beta chain came up once. V was cut by 7 bases and J by 7 bases, with 17 bases left in between. CDR3 size: 13 residues. Looked up from germline, CDR1 is MNHNS and CDR2 is SASEGT. The data originate from a study of blood T cells in healthy people across ages. As for the study in general: Per every two T cells, about one barcoded beta molecule was captured by template switching.

A sample-barcoded 5' primer and a J-beta primer mix were used in a second PCR of roughly 7 to 11 cycles. A tag from a template-switch adaptor with 12 random nucleotides marked each cDNA molecule. From the 5' RACE reads, TCRdb called clonotypes with MiXCR, one entry per CDR3 protein. Of 750,000 to 850,000 distinct CDR3 sequences listed, 25% were seen once; the top ten hold under 4%. These same data were also listed under a study on T cells of mothers and their children.

This clonotype was sampled from a boy younger than 18 in good health. Sequencing used blood. The chain joins TRBV6-1 to TRBJ2-7; D may correspond to TRBD1 or TRBD2 (5 bases each). The CDR3 DNA reads TGTGCCAGCAATCCTACGAAGGGACGGGAGCAGTACTTC. Translating gives CASNPTKGREQYF.